The rows below give T cell receptor beta chains drawn from one sample of a study of blood T cell repertoires in COVID-19. Sequencing was performed with immunoSEQ multiplex PCR; in TCRdb, only in-frame clones are kept and a portion is missing. The data show around 210,000 clones, around 85% seen once. The sequenced sample consisted of peripheral blood. The receptor set was obtained from a man in his fifties with COVID-19, enrolled during active disease. Each CDR3 is given with its conserved first and last residue. Fields, in order: D gene, V gene, J gene, clone size, CDR3 DNA, CDR3 protein. A D gene is named only where the DNA matches it firmly. Not every row has a clone size; where given, it reads once, few, many or a size class.

D: -
V: TRBV7-9
J: TRBJ1-4
size: -
DNA: TGTGCCAGCAGCTTATACGAGGGTTTAAATGAAAAACTGTTTTTT
CDR3: CASSLYEGLNEKLFF

D: -
V: TRBV28
J: TRBJ1-2
size: -
DNA: TGTGCCAGCAGTTTAGAGGGTGCCTATGGCTACACCTTC
CDR3: CASSLEGAYGYTF

D: -
V: TRBV7-8
J: TRBJ2-2
size: -
DNA: TGTGCCAGCAGCTTAGCTACAGGGTTTTCCGGGGAGCTGTTTTTT
CDR3: CASSLATGFSGELFF

D: TRBD1
V: TRBV5-1
J: TRBJ1-5
size: -
DNA: TGCGCCAGCAGTTCGGGGGACAGCCTGGATCAGCCCCAGCATTTT
CDR3: CASSSGDSLDQPQHF

D: -
V: TRBV5-1
J: TRBJ2-5
size: -
DNA: TGCGCCAGCAGCTTGCCGGGAGTACAAGAGACCCAGTACTTC
CDR3: CASSLPGVQETQYF

D: -
V: TRBV14
J: TRBJ2-7
size: -
DNA: TGTGCCAGCAGCCTCCAACGGTACGAGCAGTACTTC
CDR3: CASSLQRYEQYF

D: -
V: TRBV7-7
J: TRBJ2-2
size: -
DNA: TGTGCTAGCAGCTTAGGGTATCGGGGTTGGAACACCGGGGAGCTGTTTTTT
CDR3: CASSLGYRGWNTGELFF

D: -
V: TRBV6-6
J: TRBJ1-5
size: -
DNA: TGTGCCAGCAGTTACTCATTGGCAGGGATCCAGCATTTT
CDR3: CASSYSLAGIQHF

D: -
V: TRBV6-5
J: TRBJ2-7
size: -
DNA: TGTGCCAGCACCAAGAGAGGGTTAGACTACGAGCAGTACTTC
CDR3: CASTKRGLDYEQYF

D: -
V: TRBV6-1
J: TRBJ1-5
size: -
DNA: TGTGCCAGCAGTGAAAGTCAGGGAAGACAGCCCCAGCATTTT
CDR3: CASSESQGRQPQHF

D: -
V: TRBV6-5
J: TRBJ1-2
size: -
DNA: TGTGCCAGCACCTACGGGAGGGGGAACGGCTACACCTTC
CDR3: CASTYGRGNGYTF

D: -
V: TRBV18
J: TRBJ2-7
size: -
DNA: TGTGCCAGCTCACCACCAGACAGGAACGAGCAGTACTTC
CDR3: CASSPPDRNEQYF

D: -
V: TRBV27
J: TRBJ1-5
size: -
DNA: TGTGCCAGCAGCCGCGAGTACAATCAGCCCCAGCATTTT
CDR3: CASSREYNQPQHF

D: -
V: TRBV6-1
J: TRBJ1-1
size: -
DNA: TGTGCCAGCAGTGACCTGGGAGGGCCGATCCCCCGTGAAGCTTTCTTT
CDR3: CASSDLGGPIPREAFF

D: -
V: TRBV10-1
J: TRBJ2-2
size: -
DNA: TGCGCCAGCCAGACAGGCTACACCGGGGAGCTGTTTTTT
CDR3: CASQTGYTGELFF

D: TRBD1
V: TRBV5-1
J: TRBJ2-3
size: -
DNA: TGCGCCAGCAGCCCGCGACAGGGGGCGGGGAATACGCAGTATTTT
CDR3: CASSPRQGAGNTQYF

D: -
V: TRBV3-1/TRBV3-2
J: TRBJ1-1
size: -
DNA: TGTGCCAGCAGCCTAGGTACAGCGAACACTGAAGCTTTCTTT
CDR3: CASSLGTANTEAFF

D: TRBD1
V: TRBV3-1/TRBV3-2
J: TRBJ2-7
size: once
DNA: TGTGCCAGCAGCACTCCGCCGGGACAGGGGGACCACGAGCAGTACTTC
CDR3: CASSTPPGQGDHEQYF

D: -
V: TRBV3-1/TRBV3-2
J: TRBJ1-1
size: -
DNA: TGTGCCAGCAGCCAGGACAGCCCGAACACTGAAGCTTTCTTT
CDR3: CASSQDSPNTEAFF

D: TRBD1
V: TRBV14
J: TRBJ2-4
size: -
DNA: TGTGCCAGCAGCCGAACAGGGGCAGGTAACATTCAGTACTTC
CDR3: CASSRTGAGNIQYF

D: -
V: TRBV19
J: TRBJ1-1
size: few
DNA: TGTGCCAGTAGTATTGGCAGGAACACTGAAGCTTTCTTT
CDR3: CASSIGRNTEAFF

D: -
V: TRBV7-9
J: TRBJ2-7
size: few
DNA: TGTGCCAGCAGCCCCGGGACAAGGTCTTTCTACGAGCAGTACTTC
CDR3: CASSPGTRSFYEQYF

D: TRBD1
V: TRBV11-3
J: TRBJ1-2
size: -
DNA: TGTGCCAGCAGGTCCGGGACAGTGAACTATGGCTACACCTTC
CDR3: CASRSGTVNYGYTF

D: TRBD2
V: TRBV9
J: TRBJ2-7
size: -
DNA: TGTGCCAGCAGCCCCGGGACTAGCGGGGGGGCCTTCGAGCAGTACTTC
CDR3: CASSPGTSGGAFEQYF

D: -
V: TRBV7-8
J: TRBJ2-3
size: -
DNA: TGTGCCAGCAGCTTAATTAACTTGGCAGGGCTATGGGATACGCAGTATTTT
CDR3: CASSLINLAGLWDTQYF

D: -
V: TRBV30
J: TRBJ1-6
size: -
DNA: TGTGCCTGGAGTGTACGACCGGGCAGGGTTGATTCACCCCTCCACTTT
CDR3: CAWSVRPGRVDSPLHF

D: -
V: TRBV2
J: TRBJ1-1
size: -
DNA: TGTGCCAGCAGTGAGGGGAGGACCCCGGGGGGGACTGAAGCTTTCTTT
CDR3: CASSEGRTPGGTEAFF

D: TRBD1
V: TRBV3-1/TRBV3-2
J: TRBJ2-7
size: -
DNA: TGTGCCAGCAGCCAAGGGGTCCCCCGGGACAGGGCCTACGAGCAGTACTTC
CDR3: CASSQGVPRDRAYEQYF

D: -
V: TRBV4-1
J: TRBJ1-4
size: -
DNA: TGCGCCAGCAGCCAAGCGCCCGGGGAGGATGAAAAACTGTTTTTT
CDR3: CASSQAPGEDEKLFF

D: -
V: TRBV7-9
J: TRBJ1-6
size: -
DNA: TGTGCCAGCAGCCCAGACAGGCCAAATTCACCCCTCCACTTT
CDR3: CASSPDRPNSPLHF

D: TRBD1
V: TRBV6-5
J: TRBJ2-5
size: -
DNA: TGTGCCAGCAGTCGACAGGGTGTGGGAGAGACCCAGTACTTC
CDR3: CASSRQGVGETQYF

D: TRBD2
V: TRBV7-2
J: TRBJ2-2
size: -
DNA: TGTGCCAGCAGCCCGGACTTCGCTAGCGGTAACACCGGGGAGCTGTTTTTT
CDR3: CASSPDFASGNTGELFF

D: -
V: TRBV19
J: TRBJ1-6
size: -
DNA: TGTGCCAGTAGTATTCAAGGGGGACGGAATAATTCACCCCTCCACTTT
CDR3: CASSIQGGRNNSPLHF

D: TRBD1
V: TRBV24-1
J: TRBJ1-2
size: -
DNA: TGTGCCACCAGCCCGGGACAGAACTATGGCTACACCTTC
CDR3: CATSPGQNYGYTF

D: TRBD2
V: TRBV3-1/TRBV3-2
J: TRBJ2-2
size: -
DNA: TGTGCCAGCAGCCAAGATTCACTAGCGGGGGCCGTGAACACCGGGGAGCTGTTTTTT
CDR3: CASSQDSLAGAVNTGELFF

D: TRBD2
V: TRBV7-8
J: TRBJ2-7
size: -
DNA: TGTGCCAGCAGCGCGGGACTAGCGGGATCCTACGAGCAGTACTTC
CDR3: CASSAGLAGSYEQYF

D: -
V: TRBV7-2
J: TRBJ2-1
size: -
DNA: TGTGCCAGCAGCGCGGTAGGGGCAACAGACAATGAGCAGTTCTTC
CDR3: CASSAVGATDNEQFF

D: TRBD1
V: TRBV29-1
J: TRBJ2-5
size: -
DNA: TGCAGCGTCCAACAGGGGGCTGCGGAGACCCAGTACTTC
CDR3: CSVQQGAAETQYF

D: TRBD1
V: TRBV28
J: TRBJ1-2
size: -
DNA: TGTGCCAGCAGTTCCGGGGAGGGGACAGGGCTCTATGGCTACACCTTC
CDR3: CASSSGEGTGLYGYTF

D: TRBD1
V: TRBV7-9
J: TRBJ1-5
size: -
DNA: TGTGCCAGCAGCTTAGCGGGACAGGCGAATCAGCCCCAGCATTTT
CDR3: CASSLAGQANQPQHF

D: TRBD2
V: TRBV3-1/TRBV3-2
J: TRBJ2-3
size: once
DNA: TGTGCCAGCAGCCAAGACCCCGGACTAGCGGGGGCCGATACGCAGTATTTT
CDR3: CASSQDPGLAGADTQYF

D: -
V: TRBV7-2
J: TRBJ1-1
size: -
DNA: TGTGCCAGCAGCTATGACAGAAAGAACACTGAAGCTTTCTTT
CDR3: CASSYDRKNTEAFF

D: -
V: TRBV6-1
J: TRBJ1-5
size: -
DNA: TGTGCCAGCAGTGAAATCGGGGGGCATCAGCCCCAGCATTTT
CDR3: CASSEIGGHQPQHF

D: TRBD2
V: TRBV9
J: TRBJ2-1
size: -
DNA: TGTGCCAGCAGCGTAGCTGGCGGGGGGGCACTGAATGAGCAGTTCTTC
CDR3: CASSVAGGGALNEQFF

D: -
V: TRBV5-1
J: TRBJ1-6
size: -
DNA: TGCGCCAGCAGCTTGGACAGTAGCTCCTATAATTCACCCCTCCACTTT
CDR3: CASSLDSSSYNSPLHF

D: TRBD1
V: TRBV30
J: TRBJ2-2
size: -
DNA: TGTGCCTGGAGTCCCCCGGGACAGGGGGTTTTGAAGGGGGACCGGGGAGCTGTTTTT
CDR3: CAWSPPGQGVLKGDRGAVF

D: TRBD2
V: TRBV13
J: TRBJ2-1
size: -
DNA: TGTGCCAGCAAACTACTAGCGGGGGGATCCTACAATGAGCAGTTCTTC
CDR3: CASKLLAGGSYNEQFF